This T cell receptor beta chain came from a study of T cell changes during pregnancy in multiple sclerosis (dated by TCRdb to the late 2010s). Looking at the study overall: Changes in the T cell repertoire over the course of pregnancy were examined in this study in women with multiple sclerosis.

Worth noting for this clone: This receptor's antigen is unknown. No much larger clone is present one base from it, and per-base qualities are unavailable.

The library was prepared using the immunoSEQ multiplex PCR assay. Entries here come from immuneACCESS through TCRdb and include only in-frame sequences with V and J called. Some clones fail to appear in such tables; in the studies checked, an unresolved V gene covers under half of the shortfall, and the cause of the remainder is unknown. The sample table contains tens of thousands of clones; only one count was recorded for 80% to 90% of them. Roughly 5.7% of the sample belongs to the ten largest clones. V trim: 0 bases; J trim: 4 bases; unmatched bases: 4. The germline V gene encodes CDR1 SGHTS and CDR2 YDEGEE. The CDR3 contains 14 residues, cysteine and phenylalanine counted. Solely the CDR3 DNA is kept, with 42 bases framed from the first base.

The receptor's source is a female donor in good health, enrolled as a control in a pregnancy study. Material: CD8+ T cells from peripheral blood mononuclear cells, obtained in the second trimester of pregnancy. The V and J genes are TRBV5-8 and TRBJ2-7; 7 nucleotides in the junction match TRBD2. The CDR3 in this case is CASSLDWEGYEQYF. The DNA is TGTGCCAGCAGCTTGGATTGGGAGGGATACGAGCAGTACTTC. The CDR3 plus the reference TRBV5-8 and TRBJ2-7 genes for the other parts give the full variable domain: EAGVTQSPTHLIKTRGQQATLRCSPISGHTSVYWYQQALGLGLQFLLWYDEGEERNRGNFPPRFSGRQFPNYSSELNVNALELEDSALYLCASSLDWEGYEQYFGPGTRLTVT.